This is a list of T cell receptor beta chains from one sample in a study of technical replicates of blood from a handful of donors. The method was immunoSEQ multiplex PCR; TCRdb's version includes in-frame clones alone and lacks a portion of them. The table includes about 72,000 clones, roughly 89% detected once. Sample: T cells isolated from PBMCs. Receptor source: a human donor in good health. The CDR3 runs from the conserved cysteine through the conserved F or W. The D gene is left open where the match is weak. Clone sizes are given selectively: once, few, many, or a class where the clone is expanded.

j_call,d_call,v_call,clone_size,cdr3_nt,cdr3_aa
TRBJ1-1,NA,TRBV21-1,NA,TGTGCCAGCAGCCTAAAGACAGGGTCGAACACTGAAGCTTTCTTT,CASSLKTGSNTEAFF
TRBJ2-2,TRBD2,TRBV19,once,TGTGCCAGTCTTTCGCGGGAGGGTGGCGGGGAGCTGTTTTTT,CASLSREGGGELFF
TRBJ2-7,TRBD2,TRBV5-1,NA,TGCGCCAGCCTTAGCGGGTTTGATCCCTACGAGCAGTACTTC,CASLSGFDPYEQYF
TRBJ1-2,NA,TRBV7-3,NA,TGTGCCAGCAGCGCCCAGGGATCCTATGGCTACACCTTC,CASSAQGSYGYTF
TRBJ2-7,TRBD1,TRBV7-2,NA,TGTGCCAGCAGCTCCTACAGGGGGCTAACCTACGAGCAGTACTTC,CASSSYRGLTYEQYF
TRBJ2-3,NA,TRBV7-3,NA,TGTGCCAGCAGCTTAGGGCGGGCCAGCACAGATACGCAGTATTTT,CASSLGRASTDTQYF
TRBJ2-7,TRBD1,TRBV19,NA,TGTGCCAGTAGCGGACAGGGGGTCTACGAGCAGTACTTC,CASSGQGVYEQYF
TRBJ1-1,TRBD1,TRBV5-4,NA,TGTGCCAGCAGCTTGGATAGACAGGGGAACACTGAAGCTTTCTTT,CASSLDRQGNTEAFF
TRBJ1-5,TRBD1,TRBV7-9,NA,TGTGCCAGCAGCTCGACAGGGGGCCGGGATCAGCCCCAGCATTTT,CASSSTGGRDQPQHF
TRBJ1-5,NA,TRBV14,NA,TGTGCCAGCAGCCAAGGGAGGGGACCCCCGCCGATTAATCAGCCCCAGCATTTT,CASSQGRGPPPINQPQHF
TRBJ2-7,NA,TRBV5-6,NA,TGTGCCAGCAGCTATTCGGGAAGATACTACGAGCAGTACTTC,CASSYSGRYYEQYF